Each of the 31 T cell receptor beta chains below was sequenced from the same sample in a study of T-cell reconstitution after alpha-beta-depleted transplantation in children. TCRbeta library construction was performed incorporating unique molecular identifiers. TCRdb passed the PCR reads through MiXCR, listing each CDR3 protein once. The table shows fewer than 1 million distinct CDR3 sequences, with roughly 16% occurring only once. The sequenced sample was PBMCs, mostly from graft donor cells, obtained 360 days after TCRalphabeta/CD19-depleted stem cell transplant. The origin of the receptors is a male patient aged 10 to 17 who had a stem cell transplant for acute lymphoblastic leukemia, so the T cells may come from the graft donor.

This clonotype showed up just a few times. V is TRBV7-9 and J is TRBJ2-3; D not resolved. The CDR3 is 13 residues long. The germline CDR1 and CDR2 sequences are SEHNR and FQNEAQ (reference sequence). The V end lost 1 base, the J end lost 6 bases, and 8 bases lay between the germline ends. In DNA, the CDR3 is TGTGCCAGCAGCTTAGGCACCGTGGATACGCAGTATTTT. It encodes CASSLGTVDTQYF. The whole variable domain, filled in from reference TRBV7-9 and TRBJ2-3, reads DTGVSQNPRHKITKRGQNVTFRCDPISEHNRLYWYRQTLGQGPEFLTYFQNEAQLEKSRLLSDRFSAERPKGSFSTLEIQRTEQGDSAMYLCASSLGTVDTQYFGPGTRLTVL.

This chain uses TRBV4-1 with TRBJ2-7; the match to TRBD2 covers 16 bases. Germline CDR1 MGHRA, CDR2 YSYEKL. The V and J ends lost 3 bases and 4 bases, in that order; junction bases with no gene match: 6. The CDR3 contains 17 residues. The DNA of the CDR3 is TGCGCCAGCAGCCAGGGACTAGCGGGAGGGGCACGGTACGAGCAGTACTTC. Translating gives CASSQGLAGGARYEQYF.

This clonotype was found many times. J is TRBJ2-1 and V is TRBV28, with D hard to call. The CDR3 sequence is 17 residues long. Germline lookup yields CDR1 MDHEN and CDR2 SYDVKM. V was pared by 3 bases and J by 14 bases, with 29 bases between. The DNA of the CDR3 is TGTGCCAGCAGTTTCTCCGATATAATGACTGCGATGGCTGGTGAGTTCTTC. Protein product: CASSFSDIMTAMAGEFF.

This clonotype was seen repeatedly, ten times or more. DNA for the CDR3: TGTGCCAGCAGTTACGGGGGCGAGCAGTACTTC. The encoded protein is CASSYGGEQYF. The chain recombines TRBV6-5 with TRBJ2-7; D is tentatively TRBD1 or TRBD2 (5 bases each). V dropped 2 bases and J dropped 6 bases, with 5 bases sitting between them. The CDR3 contains 11 residues. From germline, CDR1 is MNHEY and CDR2 SVGAGI.

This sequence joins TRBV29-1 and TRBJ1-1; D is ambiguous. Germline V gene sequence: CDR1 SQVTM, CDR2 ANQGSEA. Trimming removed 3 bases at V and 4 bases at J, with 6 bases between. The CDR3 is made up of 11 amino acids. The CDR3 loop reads CSVDKGTEAFF. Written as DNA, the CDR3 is TGCAGCGTTGACAAGGGCACTGAAGCTTTCTTT.

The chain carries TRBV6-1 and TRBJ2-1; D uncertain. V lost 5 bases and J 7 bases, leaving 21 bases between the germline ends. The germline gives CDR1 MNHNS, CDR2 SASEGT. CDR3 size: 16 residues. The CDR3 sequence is CASSPSPWVPGNEQFF. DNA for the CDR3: TGTGCCAGCAGTCCAAGCCCCTGGGTGCCCGGGAATGAGCAGTTCTTC.

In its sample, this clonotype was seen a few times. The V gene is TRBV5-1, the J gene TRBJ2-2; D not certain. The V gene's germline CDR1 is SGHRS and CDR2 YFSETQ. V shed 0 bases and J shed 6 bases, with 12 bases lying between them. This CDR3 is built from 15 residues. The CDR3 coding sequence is TGCGCCAGCAGCTTGGCCCTGAGCGCAGCCGGGGAGCTGTTTTTT. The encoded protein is CASSLALSAAGELFF.

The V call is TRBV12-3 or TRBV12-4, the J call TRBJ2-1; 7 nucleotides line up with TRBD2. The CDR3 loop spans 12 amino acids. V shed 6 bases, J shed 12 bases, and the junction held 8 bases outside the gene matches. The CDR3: CASRRRGGRQFF. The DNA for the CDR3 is TGTGCCAGCAGGCGCCGTGGCGGGAGGCAGTTCTTC.

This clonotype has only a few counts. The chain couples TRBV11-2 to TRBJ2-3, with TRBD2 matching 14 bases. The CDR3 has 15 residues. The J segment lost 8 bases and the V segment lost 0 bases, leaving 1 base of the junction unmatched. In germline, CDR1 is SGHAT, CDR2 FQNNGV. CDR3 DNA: TGTGCCAGCAGCTTAGACGGACTAGCGGGAGGTACGCAGTATTTT. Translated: CASSLDGLAGGTQYF.

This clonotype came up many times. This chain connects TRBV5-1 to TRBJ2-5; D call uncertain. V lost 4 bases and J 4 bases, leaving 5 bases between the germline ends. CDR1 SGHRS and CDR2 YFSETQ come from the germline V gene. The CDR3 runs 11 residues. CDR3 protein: CASSQTETQYF. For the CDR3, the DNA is TGCGCCAGCAGCCAAACAGAGACCCAGTACTTC.

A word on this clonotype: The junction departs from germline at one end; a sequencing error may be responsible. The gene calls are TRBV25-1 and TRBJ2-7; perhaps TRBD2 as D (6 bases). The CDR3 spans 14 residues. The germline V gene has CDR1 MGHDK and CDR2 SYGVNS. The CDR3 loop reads CASSRRGYSDEQYF. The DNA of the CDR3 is TGTGCCAGCAGCAGGCGGGGCTACTCCGACGAGCAGTACTTC.

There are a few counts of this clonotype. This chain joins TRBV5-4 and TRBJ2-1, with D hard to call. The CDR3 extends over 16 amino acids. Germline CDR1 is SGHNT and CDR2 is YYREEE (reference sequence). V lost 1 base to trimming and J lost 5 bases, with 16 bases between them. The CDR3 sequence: CASSLKWPDINNEQFF. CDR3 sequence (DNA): TGTGCCAGCAGCTTGAAGTGGCCTGATATCAACAATGAGCAGTTCTTC.

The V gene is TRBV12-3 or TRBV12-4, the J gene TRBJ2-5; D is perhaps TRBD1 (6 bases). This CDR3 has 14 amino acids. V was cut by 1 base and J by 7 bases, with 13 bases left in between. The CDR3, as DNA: TGTGCCAGCAGTTTAGGGACCCTCAGGGGGACCCAGTACTTC. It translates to CASSLGTLRGTQYF.

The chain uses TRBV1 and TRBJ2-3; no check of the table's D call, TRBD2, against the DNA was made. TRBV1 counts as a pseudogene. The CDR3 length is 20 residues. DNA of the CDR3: TGCACCAGCAGCCACCAAGGCCTTTCTAGCGGGAGCGCCAGCACAGATACGCAGTATTTT. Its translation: CTSSHQGLSSGSASTDTQYF.

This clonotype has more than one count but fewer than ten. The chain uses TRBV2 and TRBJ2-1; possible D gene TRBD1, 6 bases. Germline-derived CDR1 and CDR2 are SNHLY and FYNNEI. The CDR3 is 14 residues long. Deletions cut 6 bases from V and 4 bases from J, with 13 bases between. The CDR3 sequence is CASRQGQGYNEQFF. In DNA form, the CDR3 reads TGTGCCAGCAGACAGGGACAAGGGTACAATGAGCAGTTCTTC.

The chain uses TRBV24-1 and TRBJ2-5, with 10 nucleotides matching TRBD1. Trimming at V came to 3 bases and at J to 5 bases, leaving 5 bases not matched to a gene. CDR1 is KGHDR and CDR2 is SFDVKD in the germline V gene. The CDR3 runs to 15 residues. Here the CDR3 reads CATSDDRGLTETQYF. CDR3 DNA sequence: TGTGCCACCAGTGATGACAGGGGGCTGACGGAGACCCAGTACTTC.

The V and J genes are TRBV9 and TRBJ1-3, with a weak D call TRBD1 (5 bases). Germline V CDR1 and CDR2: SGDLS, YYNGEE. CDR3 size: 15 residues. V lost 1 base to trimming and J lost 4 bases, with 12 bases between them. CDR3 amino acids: CASSVTAGAGNTIYF. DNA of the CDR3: TGTGCCAGCAGCGTAACAGCCGGGGCCGGAAACACCATATATTTT.

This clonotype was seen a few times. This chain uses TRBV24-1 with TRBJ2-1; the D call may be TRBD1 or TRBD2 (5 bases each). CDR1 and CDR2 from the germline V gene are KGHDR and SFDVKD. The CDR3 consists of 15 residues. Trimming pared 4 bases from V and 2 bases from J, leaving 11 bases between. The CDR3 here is CATSDSGTTYNEQFF. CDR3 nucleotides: TGTGCCACCAGTGACTCCGGGACCACCTACAATGAGCAGTTCTTC.

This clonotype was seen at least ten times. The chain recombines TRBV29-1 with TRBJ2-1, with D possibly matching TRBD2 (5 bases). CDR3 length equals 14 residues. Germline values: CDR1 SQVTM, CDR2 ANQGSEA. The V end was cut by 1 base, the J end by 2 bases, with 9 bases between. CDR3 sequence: CSVEGDYAYNEQFF. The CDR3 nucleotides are TGCAGCGTTGAAGGCGACTACGCCTACAATGAGCAGTTCTTC.

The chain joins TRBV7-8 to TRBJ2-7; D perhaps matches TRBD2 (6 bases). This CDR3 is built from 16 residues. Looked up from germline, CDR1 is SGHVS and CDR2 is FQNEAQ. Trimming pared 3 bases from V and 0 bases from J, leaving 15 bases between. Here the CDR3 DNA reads TGTGCCAGCAGCTTCCCCAGGGCTAGCGACTCCTACGAGCAGTACTTC. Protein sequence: CASSFPRASDSYEQYF.

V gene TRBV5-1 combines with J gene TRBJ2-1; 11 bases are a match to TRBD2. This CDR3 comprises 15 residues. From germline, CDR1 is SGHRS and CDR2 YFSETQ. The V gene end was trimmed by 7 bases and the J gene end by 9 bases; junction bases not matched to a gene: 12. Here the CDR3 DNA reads TGCGCCAGCGTCCCACTAGCGGGAGCACGAGGTGAGCAGTTCTTC. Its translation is CASVPLAGARGEQFF. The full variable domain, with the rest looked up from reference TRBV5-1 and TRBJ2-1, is KAGVTQTPRYLIKTRGQQVTLSCSPISGHRSVSWYQQTPGQGLQFLFEYFSETQRNKGNFPGRFSGRQFSNSRSEMNVSTLELGDSALYLCASVPLAGARGEQFFGPGTRLTVL.

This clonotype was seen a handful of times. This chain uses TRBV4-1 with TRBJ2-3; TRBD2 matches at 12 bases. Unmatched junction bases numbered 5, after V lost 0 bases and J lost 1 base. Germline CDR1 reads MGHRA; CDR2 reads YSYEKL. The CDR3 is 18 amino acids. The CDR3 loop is CASSQDWRLAGGTDTQYF. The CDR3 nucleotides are TGCGCCAGCAGCCAAGATTGGCGACTAGCGGGAGGCACAGATACGCAGTATTTT.

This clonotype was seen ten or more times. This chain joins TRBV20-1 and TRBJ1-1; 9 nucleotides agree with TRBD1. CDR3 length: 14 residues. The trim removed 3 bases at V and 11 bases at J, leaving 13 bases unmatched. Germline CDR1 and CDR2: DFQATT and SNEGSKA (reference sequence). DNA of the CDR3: TGCAGTGCTAGGCTAACAGGGGGCGCGCCCGGGGCTTTCTTT. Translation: CSARLTGGAPGAFF.

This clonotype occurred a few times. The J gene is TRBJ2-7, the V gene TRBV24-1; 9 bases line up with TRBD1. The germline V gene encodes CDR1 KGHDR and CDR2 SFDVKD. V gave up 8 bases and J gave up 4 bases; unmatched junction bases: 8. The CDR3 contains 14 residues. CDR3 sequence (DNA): TGTGCCACCATCTCGAACAGGGGGCCTTACGAGCAGTACTTC. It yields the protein CATISNRGPYEQYF.

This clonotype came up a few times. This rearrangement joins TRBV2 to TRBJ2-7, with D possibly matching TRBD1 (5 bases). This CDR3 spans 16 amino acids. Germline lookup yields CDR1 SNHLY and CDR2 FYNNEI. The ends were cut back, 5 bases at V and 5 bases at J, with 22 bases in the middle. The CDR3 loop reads CASSFRAGQPLDEQYF. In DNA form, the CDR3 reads TGTGCCAGCAGTTTCCGCGCAGGGCAACCATTAGACGAGCAGTACTTC.

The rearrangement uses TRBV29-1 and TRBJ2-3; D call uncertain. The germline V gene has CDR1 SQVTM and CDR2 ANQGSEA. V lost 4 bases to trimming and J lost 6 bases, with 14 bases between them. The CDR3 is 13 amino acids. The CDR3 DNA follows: TGCAGCGTTGTTCTGATGACACCTGATACGCAGTATTTT. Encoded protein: CSVVLMTPDTQYF.

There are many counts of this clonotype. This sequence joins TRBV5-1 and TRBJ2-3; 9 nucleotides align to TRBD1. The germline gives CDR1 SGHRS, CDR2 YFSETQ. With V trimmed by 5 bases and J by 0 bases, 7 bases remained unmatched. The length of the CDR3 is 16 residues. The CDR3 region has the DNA TGCGCCAGCAGGGGGACAGGGCTGGGTAGCACAGATACGCAGTATTTT. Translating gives CASRGTGLGSTDTQYF.

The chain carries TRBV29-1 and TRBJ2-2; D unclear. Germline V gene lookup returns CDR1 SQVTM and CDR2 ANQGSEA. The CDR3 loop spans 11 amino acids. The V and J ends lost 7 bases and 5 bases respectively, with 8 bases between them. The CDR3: CSARLTGELFF. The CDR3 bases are TGCAGCGCCCGTTTAACCGGGGAGCTGTTTTTT.

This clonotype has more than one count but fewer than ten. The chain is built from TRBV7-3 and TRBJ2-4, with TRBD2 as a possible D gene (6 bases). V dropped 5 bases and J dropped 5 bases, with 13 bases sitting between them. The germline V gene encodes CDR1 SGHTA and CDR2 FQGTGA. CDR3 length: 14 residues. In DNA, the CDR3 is TGTGCCAGCAGCCTTGGAGGGGTCCAAAACATTCAGTACTTC. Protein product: CASSLGGVQNIQYF.

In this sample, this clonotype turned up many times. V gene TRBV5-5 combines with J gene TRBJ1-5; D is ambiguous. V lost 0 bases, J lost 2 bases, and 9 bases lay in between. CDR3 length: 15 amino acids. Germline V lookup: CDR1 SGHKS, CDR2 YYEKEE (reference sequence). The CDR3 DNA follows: TGTGCCAGCAGCTTGGAAGGGATTCGCAATCAGCCCCAGCATTTT. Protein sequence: CASSLEGIRNQPQHF.

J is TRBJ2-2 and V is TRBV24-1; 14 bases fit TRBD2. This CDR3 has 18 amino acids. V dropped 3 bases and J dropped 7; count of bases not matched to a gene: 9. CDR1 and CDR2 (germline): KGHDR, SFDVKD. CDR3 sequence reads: CATSDPSTSGRVDGELFF. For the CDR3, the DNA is TGTGCCACCAGTGATCCATCGACTAGCGGGAGGGTCGACGGGGAGCTGTTTTTT.